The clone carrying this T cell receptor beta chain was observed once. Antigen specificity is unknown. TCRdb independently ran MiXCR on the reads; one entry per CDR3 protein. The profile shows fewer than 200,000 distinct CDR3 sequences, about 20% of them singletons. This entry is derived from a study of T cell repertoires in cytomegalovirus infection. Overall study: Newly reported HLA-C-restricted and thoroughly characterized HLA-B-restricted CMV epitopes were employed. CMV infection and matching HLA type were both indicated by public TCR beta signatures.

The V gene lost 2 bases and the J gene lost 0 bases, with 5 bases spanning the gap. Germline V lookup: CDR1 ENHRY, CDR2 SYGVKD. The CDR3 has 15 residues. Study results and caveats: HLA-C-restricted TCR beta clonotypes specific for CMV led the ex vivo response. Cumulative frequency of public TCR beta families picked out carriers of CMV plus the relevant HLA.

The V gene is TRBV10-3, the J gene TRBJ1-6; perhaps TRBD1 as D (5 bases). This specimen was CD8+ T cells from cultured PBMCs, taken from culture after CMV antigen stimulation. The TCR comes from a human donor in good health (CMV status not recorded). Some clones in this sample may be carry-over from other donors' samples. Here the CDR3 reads CAISEDSSYNSPLHF. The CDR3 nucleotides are TGTGCCATCAGTGAGGACAGCTCCTATAATTCACCCCTCCACTTT.